The clone carrying this TCR beta chain is called medium-sized based on its frequency. Germline-derived CDR1 and CDR2 are MGHDK and SYGVNS. This CDR3 spans 13 amino acids. It was by 5' RACE with UMI labels that the TRB cDNA libraries were prepared. From the 5' RACE reads, TCRdb lists one entry per CDR3 protein and no DNA. Its clone listing holds about 9,100 distinct CDR3 sequences. This sample was included in a study of CXCR3-negative and CXCR3-positive naive CD8 T cells. This TCR derives from a human donor in good health. Some clones in this sample may be carry-over from other donors' samples. The sample was naive CXCR3- CD8+ T cells from blood. Documented subset: CD45RO-CCR7+CD27+CD95- naive CD8+ T cells lacking CXCR3 (TNR3-). The J gene is TRBJ2-7, the V gene TRBV25-1. The CDR3 loop is CASRTGGSYEQYF.